The 20 T cell receptor beta chains below were found in one sample sequenced in a study of metastatic and nonmetastatic thyroid tumors. All patients reached thyroid surgery having received no treatment beforehand. TCRdb reanalyzed the PCR reads via MiXCR. This table holds roughly 90,000 clones, approximately 15% found once. Sequenced input: blood. Source of these receptors: a female donor with papillary thyroid cancer or a benign thyroid nodule (not recorded which). Some clones in this sample may be carry-over from other donors' samples.

By sample fraction, this clone is medium-sized. The CDR3: CASSIDPGSYEQYF. The CDR3 nucleotides are TGTGCCAGTAGTATTGATCCCGGTTCCTACGAGCAGTACTTC. This chain links TRBV19 with TRBJ2-7; D is uncertain. The length of the CDR3 is 14 residues. Germline assignment: CDR1 LNHDA and CDR2 SQIVND (reference sequence). V was clipped by 3 bases and J by 1 base, with 10 bases between them.

Comment on this clone: A read error may produce the germline difference seen at one junction end. In the same sample, other DNA sequences code for this CDR3. The chain links TRBV6-1 to TRBJ2-5, with a weak D call TRBD2 (5 bases). The germline V gene encodes CDR1 MNHNS and CDR2 SASEGT. The CDR3 is 17 amino acids. This CDR3 is CASSEAWADRRRETQYF. DNA of the CDR3: TGTGCCAGCAGTGAGGCGTGGGCCGACCGACGTAGGGAGACCCAGTATTTC.

This clone has more than one count but fewer than ten. The chain recombines TRBV19 with TRBJ1-5; D not resolved. Germline V gene data show CDR1 as LNHDA and CDR2 as SQIVND (reference sequence). This CDR3 comprises 14 residues. The V end was cut by 8 bases, the J end by 11 bases, with 22 bases between. The CDR3 sequence: CASAREGRGKTQHF. CDR3 bases: TGTGCCAGTGCACGGGAGGGTCGGGGTAAGACCCAGCATTTT.

This clone showed up many times. The CDR3 DNA sequence: TGCGCCAGCAGCTCCGGGACGGACTATGGCTACACCTTC. It encodes CASSSGTDYGYTF. The V call is TRBV5-1, the J call TRBJ1-2; a weak D match, TRBD1 (5 bases). V lost 3 bases to trimming and J lost 3 bases, with 9 bases between them. This CDR3 comprises 13 residues. The germline CDR1 and CDR2 sequences are SGHRS and YFSETQ.

This clone was counted many times. The genes are TRBV6-1 and TRBJ2-7, with D possibly matching TRBD2 (5 bases). CDR1 and CDR2 (germline): MNHNS, SASEGT. This CDR3 region has 15 residues. With 4 bases removed from V and 0 bases from J, the gap between germline ends came to 13 bases. This CDR3 reads CASSGYSGSSYEQYF. The CDR3 DNA is TGTGCCAGCAGTGGGTACTCGGGGAGCTCCTACGAGCAGTACTTC.

This clone was picked up many times. This sequence joins TRBV7-2 and TRBJ1-2, with D hard to call. Germline assignment: CDR1 SGHTA and CDR2 FQGNSA. Between the trimmed V and J ends, which lost 1 base and 0 bases, there was a span of 6 bases. The CDR3 is made up of 14 amino acids. CDR3 region: CASSLEQTNYGYTF. CDR3 sequence (DNA): TGTGCCAGCAGCTTAGAACAAACTAACTATGGCTACACCTTC.

In this sample, this clone turned up many times. This rearrangement joins TRBV18 to TRBJ1-2, with D maybe TRBD1 (5 bases). V lost 6 bases and J 4 bases, leaving 24 bases between the germline ends. Germline V lookup: CDR1 KGHSH, CDR2 LQKENI. The CDR3 totals 17 residues. The CDR3 reads CASSPPGGTNYGYGYTF. The CDR3 bases are TGTGCCAGCTCGCCTCCGGGGGGGACTAACTATGGCTATGGCTACACCTTC. Full variable domain (rest looked up from reference TRBV18 and TRBJ1-2): NAGVMQNPRHLVRRRGQEARLRCSPMKGHSHVYWYRQLPEEGLKFMVYLQKENIIDESGMPKERFSAEFPKEGPSILRIQQVVRGDSAAYFCASSPPGGTNYGYGYTFGSGTRLTVV.

This clone has ten or more counts. The rearrangement uses TRBV28 and TRBJ1-6; no firm D call. The CDR3 length is 14 residues. V was cut by 3 bases and J by 4 bases, with 7 bases left in between. Germline V gives CDR1 MDHEN, CDR2 SYDVKM. CDR3 loop: CASSLGPYNSPLHF. DNA of the CDR3: TGTGCCAGCAGTTTGGGCCCTTATAATTCACCCCTCCACTTT.

This rearrangement joins TRBV28 to TRBJ2-7; D perhaps matches TRBD1 (5 bases). CDR1 MDHEN and CDR2 SYDVKM come from the germline V gene. V lost 2 bases and J lost 3, with 20 bases in between. This CDR3 spans 17 amino acids. In DNA, the CDR3 is TGTGCCAGCAGTTTAGGCCCTTCCCTGACAGTTAACTACGAGCAGTACTTC. Residues: CASSLGPSLTVNYEQYF.

This clone was recorded many times. The chain employs TRBV4-1 and TRBJ2-2; TRBD2 might be the D (5 bases). Germline V gene sequence: CDR1 MGHRA, CDR2 YSYEKL. V was pared by 4 bases and J by 7 bases, with 13 bases between. The CDR3 sequence is 14 residues long. The CDR3 DNA reads as TGCGCCAGCAGCCCATACCCGGGGTTCGGGGAGCTGTTTTTT. Protein: CASSPYPGFGELFF.

A word on this clone: A read error is possible here, since a much larger clone lies one base away. The genes are TRBV7-9 and TRBJ2-2; D gene unclear. The germline gives CDR1 SEHNR, CDR2 FQNEAQ (reference sequence). V lost 4 bases, J lost 3 bases, and 12 bases lay in between. The CDR3 covers 15 residues. CDR3 loop: CASSSTTVYTGELFF. In nucleotides, the CDR3 is TGTGCCAGCAGCTCCACTACAGTGTACACCGGGGAGCTGTTTTTT.

This clone was counted a single time. The chain combines TRBV7-8 with TRBJ2-7; TRBD2 matches 8 bases. The CDR3 extends over 14 amino acids. With 4 bases clipped from V and 4 bases from J, the junction kept 6 bases outside the gene matches. Germline V gene data show CDR1 as SGHVS and CDR2 as FQNEAQ. The CDR3 coding sequence is TGTGCCAGCAGCTATCAGCGGGAGATGTACGAGCAGTACTTC. It encodes CASSYQREMYEQYF.

The table lists this clone with a few counts. The gene calls are TRBV6-1 and TRBJ2-7; no firm D call. The V and J ends lost 2 bases and 6 bases respectively, with 5 bases between them. Per the germline V gene, CDR1 is MNHNS and CDR2 is SASEGT. The CDR3 sequence is 11 residues long. The CDR3 DNA reads as TGTGCCAGCAGTGAAACCCTCGAGCAGTACTTC. It yields the protein CASSETLEQYF.

This clone has a count of ten or more. The chain couples TRBV20-1 to TRBJ2-5; possible D gene TRBD2, 6 bases. The germline V gene has CDR1 DFQATT and CDR2 SNEGSKA (reference sequence). CDR3 length equals 13 residues. Trimming took off 6 bases at V and 4 bases at J, with 15 bases between the two ends. This chain's CDR3 is CSARDSSAETQYF. The CDR3 DNA reads as TGCAGTGCGAGGGACTCCTCAGCAGAGACCCAGTACTTC.

The V gene is TRBV5-1, the J gene TRBJ2-1; D is possibly TRBD2 (6 bases). There are 15 residues in the CDR3. Trimming took off 1 base at V and 6 bases at J, with 14 bases between the two ends. From germline, CDR1 is SGHRS and CDR2 YFSETQ. The CDR3 nucleotides read TGCGCCAGCAGCTTGTGGACTATCGTGAGCAATGAGCAGTTCTTC. Translated, it gives CASSLWTIVSNEQFF.

This clone was recorded at least ten times. The genes are TRBV19 and TRBJ1-5, with D perhaps matching TRBD1 (5 bases). V was pared by 5 bases and J by 6 bases, with 17 bases between. The germline gives CDR1 LNHDA, CDR2 SQIVND (reference sequence). CDR3 length equals 15 residues. The CDR3 sequence: CASSSGTSLGQPQHF. In nucleotides, the CDR3 is TGTGCCAGTAGTTCAGGGACGTCGTTGGGTCAGCCCCAGCATTTT.

A word on this clone: Additional DNA sequences in this sample encode the identical CDR3. The chain employs TRBV4-1 and TRBJ2-3; D may be TRBD2 (6 bases). The CDR3 totals 16 residues. Trimming removed 1 base from V and 6 bases from J, with 17 bases in between. Germline CDR1 and CDR2: MGHRA and YSYEKL. The CDR3 sequence is CASSQGRGAAWDTQYF. CDR3 nucleotides: TGCGCCAGCAGCCAAGGGAGGGGCGCGGCATGGGATACGCAGTATTTT.

The V call is TRBV7-8, the J call TRBJ2-7; 7 bases line up with TRBD2. Germline V gene data show CDR1 as SGHVS and CDR2 as FQNEAQ. Losses at the gene ends were 2 bases for V and 2 bases for J; bases not matched to a gene: 6. The CDR3 covers 15 residues. Written as DNA, the CDR3 is TGTGCCAGCAGCTTAAGGACTAGAGGGGCCTACGAGCAGTACTTC. It encodes CASSLRTRGAYEQYF. The full variable domain, its missing parts supplied by reference TRBV7-8 and TRBJ2-7, is GAGVSQSPRYKVAKRGQDVALRCDPISGHVSLFWYQQALGQGPEFLTYFQNEAQLDKSGLPSDRFFAERPEGSVSTLKIQRTQQEDSAVYLCASSLRTRGAYEQYFGPGTRLTVT.

This clone was counted ten times or more. This specimen includes other DNA sequences encoding the same CDR3. The rearrangement uses TRBV29-1 and TRBJ1-2; 10 bases line up with TRBD1. Germline-derived CDR1 and CDR2 are SQVTM and ANQGSEA. The trim removed 0 bases at V and 6 bases at J, leaving 4 bases unmatched. The CDR3 contains 14 residues. DNA for the CDR3: TGCAGCGTTGAAGATCCCGACAGGGGGCATGGCTACACCTTC. Its protein is CSVEDPDRGHGYTF.

This clone showed up many times. This chain links TRBV6-1 with TRBJ2-1, with 10 bases aligning to TRBD1. CDR3 length: 13 residues. V shed 8 bases and J 9 bases; nucleotides not matched to a gene: 7. Looked up from germline, CDR1 is MNHNS and CDR2 is SASEGT. The CDR3 nucleotides are TGTGCCAGCCGAGGGACAGGGGTCATTGAGCAGTTCTTC. This codes for CASRGTGVIEQFF.